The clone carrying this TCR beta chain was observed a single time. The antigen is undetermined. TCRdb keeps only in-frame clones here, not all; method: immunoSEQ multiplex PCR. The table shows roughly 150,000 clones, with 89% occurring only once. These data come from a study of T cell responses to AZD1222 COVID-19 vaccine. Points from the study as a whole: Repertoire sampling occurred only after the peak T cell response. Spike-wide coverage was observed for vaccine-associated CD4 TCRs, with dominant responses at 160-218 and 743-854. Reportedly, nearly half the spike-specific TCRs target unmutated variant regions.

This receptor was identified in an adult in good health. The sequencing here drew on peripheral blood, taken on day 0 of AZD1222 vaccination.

The DNA for the CDR3 is TGTGCCAGCAGTTTGGACAGGCATAGCAATCAGCCCCAGCATTTT. This codes for CASSLDRHSNQPQHF. The chain recombines TRBV27 with TRBJ1-5, with 7 positions matching TRBD1. V lost 3 bases to trimming and J lost 0 bases; unmatched junction nucleotides: 2. Germline CDR1 MNHEY, CDR2 SMNVEV (reference sequence). CDR3 length: 15 amino acids.